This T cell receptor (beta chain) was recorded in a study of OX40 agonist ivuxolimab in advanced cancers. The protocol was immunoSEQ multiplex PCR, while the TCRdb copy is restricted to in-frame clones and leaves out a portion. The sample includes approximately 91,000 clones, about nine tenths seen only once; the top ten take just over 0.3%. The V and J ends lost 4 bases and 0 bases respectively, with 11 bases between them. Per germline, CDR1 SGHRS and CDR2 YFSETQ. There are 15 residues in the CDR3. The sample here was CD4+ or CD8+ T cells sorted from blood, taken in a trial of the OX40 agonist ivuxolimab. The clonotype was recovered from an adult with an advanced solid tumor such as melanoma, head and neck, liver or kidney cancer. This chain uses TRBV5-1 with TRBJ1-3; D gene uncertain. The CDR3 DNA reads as TGCGCCAGCAGCCCTATGACCGACTCTGGAAACACCATATATTTT. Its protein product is CASSPMTDSGNTIYF.